This TCR beta chain emerged from a study of cytomegalovirus exposure and HLA in healthy donors. Germline CDR1 SNHLY, CDR2 FYNNEI. The CDR3 length is 13 residues. V lost 7 bases, J lost 0 bases, and 7 bases lay in between. Comment on this clone: Its antigen is currently unknown.

Findings and caveats of the study: Some 150 TCR beta chains were listed as cytomegalovirus-associated. Confirmation in vitro established that a few CMV-associated chains were specific for CMV antigens. Some public TCRs appeared in many individuals, while most sequences were rare. According to a later analysis, TCR clusters from the first cohort tended to co-occur in the 120 or so validation repertoires.

Assay: immunoSEQ multiplex PCR; the TCRdb copy retains only in-frame clones and omits some. Found here are roughly 260,000 clones, 85% to 90% of them singletons; the top ten hold about 0.36%. The chain carries TRBV2 and TRBJ1-3; D not certain. Material: PBMCs. The origin of this receptor is a woman between 18 and 30 years old in good health and CMV-seronegative. CDR3 loop: CASMRNSGNTIYF. The DNA for the CDR3 is TGTGCCAGCATGAGAAACTCTGGAAACACCATATATTTT. Using reference TRBV2 and TRBJ1-3 for the parts outside the CDR3, the full variable domain is EPEVTQTPSHQVTQMGQEVILRCVPISNHLYFYWYRQILGQKVEFLVSFYNNEISEKSEIFDDQFSVERPDGSNFTLKIRSTKLEDSAMYFCASMRNSGNTIYFGEGSWLTVV.